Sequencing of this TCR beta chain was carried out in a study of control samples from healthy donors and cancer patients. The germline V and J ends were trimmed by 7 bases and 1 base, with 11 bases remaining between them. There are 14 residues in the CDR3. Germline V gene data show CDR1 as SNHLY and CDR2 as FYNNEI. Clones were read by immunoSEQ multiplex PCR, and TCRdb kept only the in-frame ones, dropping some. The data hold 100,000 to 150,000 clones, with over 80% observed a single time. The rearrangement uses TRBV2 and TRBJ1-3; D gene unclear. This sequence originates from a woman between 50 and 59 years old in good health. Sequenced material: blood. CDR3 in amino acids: CASTPGSSGNTIYF. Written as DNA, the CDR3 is TGTGCCAGCACCCCGGGGTCTTCTGGAAACACCATATATTTT.